This T cell receptor beta chain emerged from a study of low-dose radiotherapy and immunotherapy resistance in tumors. This clonotype was counted at least ten times. The time point denotes: before trial treatment. Alpha- and beta-chain coverage of first-strand cDNA came from TRAV- and TRBV-specific primers. TCR amplification involved 20 to 25 PCR cycles with a constant-region primer and V-primer adapter. TCRdb recomputed calls from the reads with MiXCR, one row per CDR3 protein. This sample yields tens of thousands of distinct CDR3 sequences, of which 8% to 10% are seen a single time; around 1% belongs to the top ten. Germline CDR1 is LNHNV and CDR2 is YYDKDF (reference sequence). V lost 4 bases and J 4 bases, leaving 7 bases between the germline ends. The CDR3 sequence is 13 residues long.

Sample: PBMCs, taken before treatment. The rearrangement uses TRBV15 and TRBJ1-4, with D unresolved. The sequence was collected from a male donor with prostate cancer. CDR3: CATSMTDNEKLFF. The DNA of the CDR3 is TGTGCCACCAGCATGACGGATAATGAAAAACTGTTTTTT.